This is a list of T cell receptor beta chains from one sample in a study of blood T cell repertoires in COVID-19. Libraries were prepared by immunoSEQ multiplex PCR; TCRdb keeps only in-frame clonotypes and omits some of them. The table has approximately 260,000 clones, over 75% seen once; the top ten hold roughly 8.6%. Sequencing was performed on peripheral blood. These TCRs come from a human donor in a cohort sampled during active COVID-19. Both conserved end residues are part of each CDR3. D genes are given only for firm matches. Clone size is stated in some rows and not others, as once, few, many or a class when expanded.

v_gene	d_gene	j_gene	abundance	CDR3aa	CDR3nt
TRBV5-8	.	TRBJ2-7	.	CASSFSREQYF	TGTGCCAGCAGCTTCTCGCGCGAGCAGTACTTC
TRBV7-8	.	TRBJ2-3	.	CASSPREGDTQYF	TGTGCCAGCAGCCCCCGGGAAGGAGATACGCAGTATTTT
TRBV6-5	TRBD1	TRBJ1-2	.	CASSHNRGGSYGYTF	TGTGCCAGCAGCCATAACAGGGGTGGGAGCTATGGCTACACCTTC
TRBV5-1	TRBD1	TRBJ1-1	.	CASSTMSGTGNTEAFF	TGCGCCAGCAGCACAATGTCGGGGACAGGGAACACTGAAGCTTTCTTT
TRBV28	.	TRBJ2-5	.	CASSSREETQYF	TGTGCCAGCAGTTCAAGGGAGGAGACCCAGTACTTC
TRBV29-1	.	TRBJ1-2	few	CSVVRQDYGYTF	TGCAGCGTTGTGAGGCAAGACTATGGCTACACCTTC
TRBV5-1	.	TRBJ2-5	.	CASRATTTLGETQYF	TGCGCCAGCAGGGCGACTACCACCCTTGGGGAGACCCAGTACTTC
TRBV10-2	.	TRBJ2-2	.	CASTPPPSSTGELFF	TGCGCCAGCACCCCCCCTCCTAGCAGCACCGGGGAGCTGTTTTTT
TRBV5-1	.	TRBJ2-1	few	CASSLLRGSSYNEQFF	TGCGCCAGCAGCTTGTTGCGGGGTAGCTCCTACAATGAGCAGTTCTTC
TRBV6-2/TRBV6-3	TRBD1	TRBJ2-7	.	CASSPGTGPSYEQYF	TGTGCCAGCAGCCCTGGGACAGGGCCGTCCTACGAGCAGTACTTC
TRBV2	.	TRBJ1-5	.	CASSVGRDSNQPQHF	TGTGCCAGCAGTGTGGGCAGGGATAGCAATCAGCCCCAGCATTTT
TRBV5-8	.	TRBJ2-7	.	CASSSSVRYEQYF	TGTGCCAGCAGCTCCAGCGTGAGATACGAGCAGTACTTC
TRBV6-6	TRBD2	TRBJ2-6	.	CASSLLGSGGGSGANVLTF	TGTGCCAGCAGTCTACTAGGCTCTGGGGGGGGCTCTGGGGCCAACGTCCTGACTTTC
TRBV29-1	TRBD1	TRBJ2-1	.	CSVAPGQGVGEQFF	TGCAGCGTTGCACCCGGACAGGGGGTCGGTGAGCAGTTCTTC
TRBV5-6	.	TRBJ2-7	.	CASSFFQVGDEQYF	TGTGCCAGCAGCTTTTTCCAGGTCGGCGACGAGCAGTACTTC
TRBV5-4	TRBD1	TRBJ2-3	once	CASSLVGQGAGTQYF	TGTGCCAGCAGCTTGGTCGGACAGGGGGCCGGTACGCAGTATTTT
TRBV7-2	TRBD2	TRBJ2-7	once	CASSQRGGLGEQYF	TGTGCCAGCAGCCAGCGGGGGGGCCTTGGTGAGCAGTACTTC
TRBV11-2	.	TRBJ1-5	.	CASSQTELSNQPQHF	TGTGCCAGCAGTCAGACAGAGCTCAGCAATCAGCCCCAGCATTTT
TRBV9	.	TRBJ2-3	many	CASSPYDTGSDTQYF	TGTGCCAGCAGCCCTTATGACACAGGGTCAGATACGCAGTATTTT
TRBV2	.	TRBJ1-4	few	CASYNQATNEKLFF	TGTGCCAGCTATAATCAGGCAACTAATGAAAAACTGTTTTTT
TRBV29-1	TRBD2	TRBJ2-3	.	CSVSGTSGSTDTQYF	TGCAGCGTTTCGGGGACTAGCGGAAGCACAGATACGCAGTATTTT
TRBV20-1	TRBD2	TRBJ2-5	once	CSASSVAGDQETQYF	TGCAGTGCTAGTTCGGTAGCGGGGGACCAAGAGACCCAGTACTTC
TRBV11-2	.	TRBJ1-1	.	CASSSGRGPNTEAFF	TGTGCCAGCAGTTCAGGGCGGGGGCCTAACACTGAAGCTTTCTTT
TRBV11-2	.	TRBJ2-3	.	CASSSRFGPSDTQYF	TGTGCCAGCAGCTCTCGTTTTGGGCCCTCAGATACGCAGTATTTT
TRBV6-2/TRBV6-3	.	TRBJ1-2	.	CASSLILPYGYTF	TGTGCCAGCAGTTTAATTCTTCCCTATGGCTACACCTTC
TRBV12-3/TRBV12-4	TRBD2	TRBJ2-5	.	CASSPSGGASQYF	TGTGCCAGCAGTCCTAGCGGGGGAGCCTCGCAGTACTTC
TRBV6-5	TRBD2	TRBJ2-5	.	CASTSGGAGRETQYF	TGTGCCAGCACTAGCGGGGGGGCAGGTCGAGAGACCCAGTACTTC
TRBV13	.	TRBJ1-5	.	CASSLTIGQGKNQPQHF	TGTGCCAGCAGCTTAACGATAGGGCAGGGGAAAAATCAGCCCCAGCATTTT
TRBV5-4	TRBD1	TRBJ1-4	.	CASSLGNNRGRNEKLFF	TGTGCCAGCAGCTTAGGAAATAACAGGGGCCGGAATGAAAAACTGTTTTTT
TRBV28	.	TRBJ1-2	.	CASTLLANYGYTF	TGTGCCAGCACCCTTCTGGCAAACTATGGCTACACCTTC
TRBV7-2	TRBD2	TRBJ2-1	.	CASSLRGLVINEQFF	TGTGCCAGCAGCTTAAGGGGACTAGTGATCAATGAGCAGTTCTTC
TRBV2	.	TRBJ1-4	.	CASRSTAEKLFF	TGTGCCAGCAGATCCACAGCCGAAAAACTGTTTTTT
TRBV6-5	.	TRBJ1-2	many	CASTPGRRGYTF	TGTGCCAGCACCCCAGGAAGAAGGGGCTACACCTTC
TRBV11-3	TRBD1	TRBJ2-1	.	CASSRVQGAYNEQFF	TGTGCCAGCAGCCGCGTACAGGGGGCTTACAATGAGCAGTTCTTC
TRBV3-1/TRBV3-2	TRBD1	TRBJ1-1	.	CASSQEHETGENTEAFF	TGTGCCAGCAGCCAAGAACATGAGACAGGGGAGAACACTGAAGCTTTCTTT
TRBV27	.	TRBJ1-1	once	CASSLLRGMMNTEAFF	TGTGCCAGCAGTTTACTTCGAGGCATGATGAACACTGAAGCTTTCTTT
TRBV7-3	TRBD2	TRBJ2-1	.	CASSLKGLAGGVRNEQFF	TGTGCCAGCAGCTTGAAAGGTCTAGCGGGAGGCGTTCGTAATGAGCAGTTCTTC
TRBV7-9	TRBD1	TRBJ1-2	.	CASSKLTGGSGYTF	TGTGCCAGCAGCAAATTGACAGGGGGGTCTGGCTACACCTTC
TRBV6-6	.	TRBJ1-6	.	CASSYGHRNSPLHF	TGTGCCAGCAGTTACGGACACCGAAATTCACCCCTCCACTTT
TRBV11-3	.	TRBJ2-1	.	CASSLDRGDEQFF	TGTGCCAGCAGCTTAGACAGGGGCGATGAGCAGTTCTTC
TRBV6-5	TRBD1	TRBJ1-1	.	CASIEDRVNTEAFF	TGTGCCAGCATCGAAGACAGGGTAAACACTGAAGCTTTCTTT
TRBV14	.	TRBJ1-1	.	CASSYSVLTEAFF	TGTGCCAGCAGCTACAGTGTCCTGACTGAAGCTTTCTTT
TRBV5-1	TRBD2	TRBJ2-4	few	CASSLGLAGLAKNIQYF	TGCGCCAGCAGCTTGGGCCTAGCGGGACTAGCCAAAAACATTCAGTACTTC
TRBV7-6	TRBD2	TRBJ2-3	.	CASSPRPAGSPDTQYF	TGTGCCAGCAGCCCCCGGCCAGCGGGGAGCCCAGATACGCAGTATTTT
TRBV6-2/TRBV6-3	.	TRBJ1-6	.	CASSYVKHSPLHF	TGTGCCAGCAGTTACGTGAAGCATTCACCCCTCCACTTT
TRBV19	.	TRBJ2-1	.	CASTPSIGVNEQFF	TGTGCCAGTACTCCATCTATCGGAGTCAATGAGCAGTTCTTC